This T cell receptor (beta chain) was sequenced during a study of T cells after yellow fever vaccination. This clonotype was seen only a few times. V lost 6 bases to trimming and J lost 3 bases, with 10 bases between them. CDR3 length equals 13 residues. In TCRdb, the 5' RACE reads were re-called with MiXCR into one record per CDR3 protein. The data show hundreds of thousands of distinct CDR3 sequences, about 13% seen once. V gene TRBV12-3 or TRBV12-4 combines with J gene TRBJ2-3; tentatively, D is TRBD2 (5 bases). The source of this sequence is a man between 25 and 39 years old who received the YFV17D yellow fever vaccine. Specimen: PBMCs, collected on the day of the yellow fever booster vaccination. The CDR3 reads CASRLVPTDTQYF. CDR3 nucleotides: TGTGCCAGCAGACTAGTGCCAACAGATACGCAGTATTTT.